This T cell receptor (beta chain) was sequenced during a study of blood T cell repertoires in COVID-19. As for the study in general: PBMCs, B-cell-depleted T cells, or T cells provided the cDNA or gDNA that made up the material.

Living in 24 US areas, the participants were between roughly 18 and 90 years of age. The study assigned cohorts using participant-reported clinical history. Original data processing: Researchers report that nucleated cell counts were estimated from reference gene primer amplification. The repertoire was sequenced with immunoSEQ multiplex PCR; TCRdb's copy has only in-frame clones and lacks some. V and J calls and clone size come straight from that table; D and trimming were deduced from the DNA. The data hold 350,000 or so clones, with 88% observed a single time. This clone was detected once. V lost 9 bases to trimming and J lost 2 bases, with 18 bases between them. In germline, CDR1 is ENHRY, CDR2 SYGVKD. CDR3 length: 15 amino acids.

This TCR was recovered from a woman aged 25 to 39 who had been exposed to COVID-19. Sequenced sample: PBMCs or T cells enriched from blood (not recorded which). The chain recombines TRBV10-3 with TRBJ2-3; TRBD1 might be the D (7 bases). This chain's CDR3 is CAINGGTETTDTQYF. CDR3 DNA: TGTGCCATTAATGGGGGGACAGAAACCACAGATACGCAGTATTTT.